This T cell receptor (beta chain) was captured in a study of T cells in localized non-small cell lung cancer. Sequenced by immunoSEQ multiplex PCR; TCRdb stores in-frame clones only, minus some. The sample lists 60,000 or so clones, roughly four fifths occurring once. Notes on this clone: The antigen is undetermined.

Study findings and constraints: A higher density of T cells in blood coincided with extended overall survival.

Material: PBMCs, obtained before any cancer treatment. This receptor was obtained from a man aged 40-75 years with stage II lung adenocarcinoma.

The CDR3 DNA reads TGTGCCAGTAGTCGGACTAGTCTTCCCGGGCGGTGGCAGTTCTTC. Translation: CASSRTSLPGRWQFF. This chain uses TRBV19 with TRBJ2-1; 7 positions agree with TRBD2. The trim removed 5 bases at V and 12 bases at J, leaving 16 bases unmatched. There are 15 residues in the CDR3. Germline CDR1 LNHDA, CDR2 SQIVND (reference sequence).